Listed below are T cell receptor beta chains from one sample, sequenced in a study of shared clonotypes between healthy human individuals. Sequenced by immunoSEQ multiplex PCR; TCRdb stores in-frame clones only, minus some. The sample includes about 2 million clones, roughly 94% of them seen just once. Input material: naive CD4+ T cells sorted from blood. These TCRs come from a man aged 18 to 30 in good health. Each CDR3 is given with its conserved first and last residue. D genes are given only for firm matches.

CDR3: CASSYSLNQPQHF
D: .
J: TRBJ1-5
V: TRBV6-5

CDR3: CASSRLAYGYTF
D: .
J: TRBJ1-2
V: TRBV7-2

CDR3: CASSKGARPTNTGELFF
D: .
J: TRBJ2-2
V: TRBV21-1

CDR3: CASSYSIRYEQYF
D: .
J: TRBJ2-7
V: TRBV6-5

CDR3: CASSPPGRLAGSHEQFF
D: TRBD2
J: TRBJ2-1
V: TRBV18

CDR3: CASSVGQGNSPLHF
D: TRBD1
J: TRBJ1-6
V: TRBV6-4

CDR3: CAGQGARTEAFF
D: TRBD1
J: TRBJ1-1
V: TRBV6-1

CDR3: CATSRDHGITEAFF
D: .
J: TRBJ1-1
V: TRBV15

CDR3: CASMEGAIGGNSPLHF
D: .
J: TRBJ1-6
V: TRBV7-2

CDR3: CASSPGAVEDTQYF
D: .
J: TRBJ2-3
V: TRBV18

CDR3: CASSEPPGLASEQYF
D: TRBD2
J: TRBJ2-7
V: TRBV6-1

CDR3: CASSQVDSTIGGEQYF
D: .
J: TRBJ2-7
V: TRBV4-1

CDR3: CARSLAATANTEAFF
D: .
J: TRBJ1-1
V: TRBV5-3

CDR3: CASSLTGQVYEQYF
D: .
J: TRBJ2-7
V: TRBV6-5

CDR3: CASSVGGGPSETQYF
D: .
J: TRBJ2-5
V: TRBV9

CDR3: CAWTHLPGRGPDTIYF
D: TRBD1
J: TRBJ1-3
V: TRBV30

CDR3: CSAIPGQDSYEQYF
D: TRBD1
J: TRBJ2-7
V: TRBV29-1

CDR3: CSGLSGETQYF
D: .
J: TRBJ2-5
V: TRBV20-1

CDR3: CASSSGTGGIWDTEAFF
D: TRBD1
J: TRBJ1-1
V: TRBV11-2

CDR3: CASSLEAGTNYGYTF
D: .
J: TRBJ1-2
V: TRBV5-4

CDR3: CASGNREKNTEAFF
D: .
J: TRBJ1-1
V: TRBV19

CDR3: CSASSGPLYEQYF
D: TRBD2
J: TRBJ2-7
V: TRBV29-1

CDR3: CASSLLPGDYEQYF
D: .
J: TRBJ2-7
V: TRBV5-1

CDR3: CASSRDPSGGYEQYF
D: TRBD2
J: TRBJ2-7
V: TRBV27

CDR3: CASSGEVTGIYEQYF
D: TRBD1
J: TRBJ2-7
V: TRBV2

CDR3: CASSLSRGEKLFF
D: TRBD1
J: TRBJ1-4
V: TRBV5-4

CDR3: CASSRQGASTEAFF
D: TRBD1
J: TRBJ1-1
V: TRBV5-8

CDR3: CATRLLQETQYF
D: .
J: TRBJ2-5
V: TRBV6-1

CDR3: CATGLAGSEQYF
D: TRBD2
J: TRBJ2-7
V: TRBV10-3

CDR3: CASSLRQGKNTGELFF
D: .
J: TRBJ2-2
V: TRBV27

CDR3: CASSLTGLGTDTQYF
D: TRBD2
J: TRBJ2-3
V: TRBV7-2

CDR3: CASTLTGGAGKLFF
D: TRBD1
J: TRBJ1-4
V: TRBV2

CDR3: CAGAVPNTGAFF
D: .
J: TRBJ1-1
V: TRBV2

CDR3: CASLPTANTEAFF
D: .
J: TRBJ1-1
V: TRBV18

CDR3: CASSPALGTDTQYF
D: .
J: TRBJ2-3
V: TRBV5-1

CDR3: CASSPSGGSYNEQFF
D: TRBD2
J: TRBJ2-1
V: TRBV5-1

CDR3: CASSLVSTGGRREQYF
D: TRBD1
J: TRBJ2-7
V: TRBV11-1

CDR3: CASSIGPGGTEAFF
D: .
J: TRBJ1-1
V: TRBV19

CDR3: CASSQEGLAKNIQYF
D: .
J: TRBJ2-4
V: TRBV4-3

CDR3: CASSEGARGPETQYF
D: TRBD1
J: TRBJ2-5
V: TRBV6-1

CDR3: CASSPRTGTDTYEQYF
D: TRBD1
J: TRBJ2-7
V: TRBV18

CDR3: CASSQDVQITNEKLFF
D: .
J: TRBJ1-4
V: TRBV4-3